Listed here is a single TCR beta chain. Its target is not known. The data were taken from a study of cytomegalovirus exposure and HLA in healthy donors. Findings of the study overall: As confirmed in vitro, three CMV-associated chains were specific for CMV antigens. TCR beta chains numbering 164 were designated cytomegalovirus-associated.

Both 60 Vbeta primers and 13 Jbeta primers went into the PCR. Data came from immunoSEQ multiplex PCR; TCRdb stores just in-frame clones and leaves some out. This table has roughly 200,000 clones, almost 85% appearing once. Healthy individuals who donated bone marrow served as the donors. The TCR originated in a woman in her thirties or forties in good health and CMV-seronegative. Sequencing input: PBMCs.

This CDR3 reads CASSPGLAGGLDEQFF. The CDR3 DNA reads as TGTGCCAGCAGCCCCGGACTAGCGGGGGGGCTAGATGAGCAGTTCTTC. V is TRBV9 and J is TRBJ2-1; 15 bases agree with TRBD2. Per the germline V gene, CDR1 is SGDLS and CDR2 is YYNGEE. The CDR3 is made up of 16 amino acids. Trimming took 4 bases from V and 8 from J; bases not matched to a gene: 7.